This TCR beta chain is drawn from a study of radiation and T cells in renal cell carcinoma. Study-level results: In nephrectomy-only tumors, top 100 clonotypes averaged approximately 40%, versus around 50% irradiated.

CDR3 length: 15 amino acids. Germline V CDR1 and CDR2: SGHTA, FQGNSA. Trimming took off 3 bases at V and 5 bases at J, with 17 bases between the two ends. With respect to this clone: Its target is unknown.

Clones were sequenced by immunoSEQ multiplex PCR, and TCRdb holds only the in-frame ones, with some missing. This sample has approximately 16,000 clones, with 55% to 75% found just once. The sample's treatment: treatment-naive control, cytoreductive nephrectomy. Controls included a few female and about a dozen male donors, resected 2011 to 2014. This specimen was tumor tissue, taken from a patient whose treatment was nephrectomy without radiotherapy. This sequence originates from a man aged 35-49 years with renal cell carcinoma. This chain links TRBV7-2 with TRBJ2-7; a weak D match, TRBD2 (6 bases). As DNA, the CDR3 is TGTGCCAGCAGCTTCTTTGGCGGGGAAGGTGACGAGCAGTACTTC. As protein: CASSFFGGEGDEQYF.